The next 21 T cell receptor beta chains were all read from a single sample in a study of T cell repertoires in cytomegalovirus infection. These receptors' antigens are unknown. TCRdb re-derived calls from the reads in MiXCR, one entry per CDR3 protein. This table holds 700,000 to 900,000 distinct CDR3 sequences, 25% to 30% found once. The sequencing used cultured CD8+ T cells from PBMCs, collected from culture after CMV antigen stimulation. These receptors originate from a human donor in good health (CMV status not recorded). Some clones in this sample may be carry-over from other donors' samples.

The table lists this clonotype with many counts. Here the CDR3 DNA reads TGTGCCAGCAGCTTAGGGGCAGGGCTTCCCTATGGCTACACCTTC. This codes for CASSLGAGLPYGYTF. The chain employs TRBV7-2 and TRBJ1-2; maybe TRBD1 (5 bases). With 1 base removed from V and 4 bases from J, the gap between germline ends came to 13 bases. This CDR3 is built from 15 residues. Germline V gene lookup returns CDR1 SGHTA and CDR2 FQGNSA.

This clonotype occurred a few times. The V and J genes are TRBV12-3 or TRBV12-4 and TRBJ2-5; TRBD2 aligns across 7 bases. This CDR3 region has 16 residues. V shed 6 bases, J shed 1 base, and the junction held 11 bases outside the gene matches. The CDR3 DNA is TGTGCCAGCAGCCCTCGGGGTAGCGGGTCCCAAGAGACCCAGTACTTC. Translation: CASSPRGSGSQETQYF.

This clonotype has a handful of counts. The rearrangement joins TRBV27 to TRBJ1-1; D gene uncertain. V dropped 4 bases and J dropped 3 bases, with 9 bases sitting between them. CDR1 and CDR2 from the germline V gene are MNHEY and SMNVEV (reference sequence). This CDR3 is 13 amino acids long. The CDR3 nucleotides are TGTGCCAGCAGTTCCGGGTTGGACACTGAAGCTTTCTTT. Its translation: CASSSGLDTEAFF.

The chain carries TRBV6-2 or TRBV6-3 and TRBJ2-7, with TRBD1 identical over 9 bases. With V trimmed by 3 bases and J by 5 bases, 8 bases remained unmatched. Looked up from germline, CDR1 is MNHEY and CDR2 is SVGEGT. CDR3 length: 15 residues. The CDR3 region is CASSYSTGQGHEQYV. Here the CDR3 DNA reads TGTGCCAGCAGTTATAGTACGGGACAGGGTCACGAGCAGTACGTC.

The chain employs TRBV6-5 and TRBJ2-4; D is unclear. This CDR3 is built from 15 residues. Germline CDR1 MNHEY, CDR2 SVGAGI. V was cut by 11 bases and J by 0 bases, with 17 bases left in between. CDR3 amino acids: CASQGHPVAKNIQYF. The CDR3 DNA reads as TGTGCCTCGCAAGGGCATCCGGTAGCCAAAAACATTCAGTACTTC.

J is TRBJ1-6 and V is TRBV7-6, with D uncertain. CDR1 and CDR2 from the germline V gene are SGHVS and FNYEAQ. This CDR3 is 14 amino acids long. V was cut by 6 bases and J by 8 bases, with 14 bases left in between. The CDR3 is CASRSGKLDSPLHF. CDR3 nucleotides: TGTGCCAGCAGGTCGGGAAAACTGGATTCACCCCTCCACTTT.

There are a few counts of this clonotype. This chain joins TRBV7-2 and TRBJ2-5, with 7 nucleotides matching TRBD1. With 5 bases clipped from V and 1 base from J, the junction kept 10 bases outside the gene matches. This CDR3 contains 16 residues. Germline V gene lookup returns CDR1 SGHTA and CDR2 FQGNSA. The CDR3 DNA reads TGTGCCAGCAGCCTTAGGACAGGAAATCCCCAAGAGACCCAGTACTTC. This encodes CASSLRTGNPQETQYF.

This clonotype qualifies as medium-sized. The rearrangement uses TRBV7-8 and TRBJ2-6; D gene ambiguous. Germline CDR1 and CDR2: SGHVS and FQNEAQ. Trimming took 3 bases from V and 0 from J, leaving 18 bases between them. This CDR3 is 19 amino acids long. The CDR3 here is CASSLPRAFTSSGANVLTF. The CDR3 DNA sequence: TGTGCCAGCAGCTTGCCCCGAGCGTTTACAAGCTCTGGGGCCAACGTCCTGACTTTC.

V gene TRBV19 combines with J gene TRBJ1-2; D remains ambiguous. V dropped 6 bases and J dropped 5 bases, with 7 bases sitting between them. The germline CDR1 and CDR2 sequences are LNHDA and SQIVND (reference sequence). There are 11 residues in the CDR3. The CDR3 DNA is TGTGCCAGTAGGAGAAATTATGGCTACACCTTC. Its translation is CASRRNYGYTF.

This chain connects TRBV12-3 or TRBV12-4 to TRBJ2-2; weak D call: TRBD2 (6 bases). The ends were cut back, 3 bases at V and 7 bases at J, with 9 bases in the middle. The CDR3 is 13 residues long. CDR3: CASSFGLSGELFF. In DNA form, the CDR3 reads TGTGCCAGCAGTTTCGGACTAAGCGGGGAGCTGTTTTTT.

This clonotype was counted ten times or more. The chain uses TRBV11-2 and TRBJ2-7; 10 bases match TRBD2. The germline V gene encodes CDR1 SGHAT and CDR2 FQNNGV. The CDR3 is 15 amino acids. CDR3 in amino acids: CASSPWTSGSSEQYV. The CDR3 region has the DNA TGTGCCAGCAGCCCCTGGACTAGCGGATCCTCCGAGCAGTACGTC.

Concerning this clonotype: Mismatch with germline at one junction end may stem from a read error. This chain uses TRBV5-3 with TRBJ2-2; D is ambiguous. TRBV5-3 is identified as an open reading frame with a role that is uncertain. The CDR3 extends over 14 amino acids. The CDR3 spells CASSLARSGGELFF. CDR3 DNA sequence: TGTGCCAGCAGCTTGGCTCGGTCCGGCGGGGAGCTGTTTTTT.

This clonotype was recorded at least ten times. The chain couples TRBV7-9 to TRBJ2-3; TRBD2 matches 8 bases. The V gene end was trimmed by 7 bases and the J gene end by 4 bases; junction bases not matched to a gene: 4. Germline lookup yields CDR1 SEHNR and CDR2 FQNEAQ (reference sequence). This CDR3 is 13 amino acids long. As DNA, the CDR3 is TGTGCCAGCATGCTAGCGGGCGCAGATACGCAGTATTTT. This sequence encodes CASMLAGADTQYF.

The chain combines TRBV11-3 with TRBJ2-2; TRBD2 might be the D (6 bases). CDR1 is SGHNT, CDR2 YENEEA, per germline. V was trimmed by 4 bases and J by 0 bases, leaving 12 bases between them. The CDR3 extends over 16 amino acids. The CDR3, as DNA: TGTGCCAGCAGCTCGTGGGACTCCGCGAACACCGGGGAGCTGTTTTTT. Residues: CASSSWDSANTGELFF. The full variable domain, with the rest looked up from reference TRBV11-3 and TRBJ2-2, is EAGVVQSPRYKIIEKKQPVAFWCNPISGHNTLYWYLQNLGQGPELLIRYENEEAVDDSQLPKDRFSAERLKGVDSTLKIQPAELGDSAVYLCASSSWDSANTGELFFGEGSRLTVL.

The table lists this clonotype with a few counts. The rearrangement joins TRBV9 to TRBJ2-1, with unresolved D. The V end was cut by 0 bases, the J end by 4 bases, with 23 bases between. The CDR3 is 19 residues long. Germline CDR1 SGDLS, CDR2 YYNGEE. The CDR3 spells CASSVDPRTLISPYNEQFF. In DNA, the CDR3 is TGTGCCAGCAGCGTAGATCCGCGAACCCTAATATCCCCGTACAATGAGCAGTTCTTC.

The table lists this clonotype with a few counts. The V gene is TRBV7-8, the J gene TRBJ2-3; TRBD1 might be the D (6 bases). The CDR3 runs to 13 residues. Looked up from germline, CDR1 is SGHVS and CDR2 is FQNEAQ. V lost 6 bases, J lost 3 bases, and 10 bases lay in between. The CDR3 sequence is CASSHTGTDTQYF. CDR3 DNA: TGTGCCAGCAGTCATACAGGGACAGATACGCAGTATTTT. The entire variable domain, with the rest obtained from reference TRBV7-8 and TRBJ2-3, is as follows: GAGVSQSPRYKVAKRGQDVALRCDPISGHVSLFWYQQALGQGPEFLTYFQNEAQLDKSGLPSDRFFAERPEGSVSTLKIQRTQQEDSAVYLCASSHTGTDTQYFGPGTRLTVL.

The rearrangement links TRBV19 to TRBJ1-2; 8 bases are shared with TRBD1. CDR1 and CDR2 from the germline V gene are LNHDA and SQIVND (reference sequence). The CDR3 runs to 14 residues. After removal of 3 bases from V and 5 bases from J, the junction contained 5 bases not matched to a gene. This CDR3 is CASSIQGAPYGYTF. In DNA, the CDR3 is TGTGCCAGTAGTATCCAGGGGGCTCCGTATGGCTACACCTTC.

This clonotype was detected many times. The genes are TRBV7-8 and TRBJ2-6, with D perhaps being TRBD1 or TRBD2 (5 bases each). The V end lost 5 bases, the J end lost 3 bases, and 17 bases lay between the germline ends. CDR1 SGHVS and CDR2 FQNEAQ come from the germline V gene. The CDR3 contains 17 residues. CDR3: CASSPGTERSGANVLTF. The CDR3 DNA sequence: TGTGCCAGCAGCCCGGGGACCGAGCGAAGTGGGGCCAACGTCCTGACTTTC.

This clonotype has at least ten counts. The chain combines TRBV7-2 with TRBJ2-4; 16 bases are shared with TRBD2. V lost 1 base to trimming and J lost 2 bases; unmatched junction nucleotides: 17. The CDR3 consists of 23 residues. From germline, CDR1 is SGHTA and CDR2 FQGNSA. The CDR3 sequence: CASSLVLPGLAGGAETTKNIQYF. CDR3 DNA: TGTGCCAGCAGCTTAGTCTTACCGGGACTAGCGGGGGGGGCCGAGACAACCAAAAACATTCAGTACTTC.

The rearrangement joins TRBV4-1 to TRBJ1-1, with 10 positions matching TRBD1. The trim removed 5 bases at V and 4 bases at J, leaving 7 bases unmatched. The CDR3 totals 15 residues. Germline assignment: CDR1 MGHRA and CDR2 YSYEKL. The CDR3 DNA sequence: TGCGCCAGCAGCGACCGGGACAGGGGAATCACTGAAGCTTTCTTT. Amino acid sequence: CASSDRDRGITEAFF.

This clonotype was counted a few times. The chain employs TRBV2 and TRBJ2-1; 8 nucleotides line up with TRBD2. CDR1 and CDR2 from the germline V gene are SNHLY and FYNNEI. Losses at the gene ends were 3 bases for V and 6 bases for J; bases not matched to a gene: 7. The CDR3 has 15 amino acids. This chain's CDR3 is CASSDLAGGSNEQFF. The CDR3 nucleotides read TGTGCCAGCAGTGATCTGGCGGGGGGAAGCAATGAGCAGTTCTTC.